These 13 T cell receptor beta chains were sequenced from one sample in a study of coeliac disease. Generated by immunoSEQ multiplex PCR, the TCRdb table keeps only in-frame clones and is missing some. This sample has 1,200 or so clones, with roughly two thirds found just once. The sequencing input was lamina propria lymphocytes from the gut. These receptors all come from a woman between 40 and 55 years old with celiac disease on a gluten-free diet, and with hypertension.

The chain links TRBV2 to TRBJ1-4, with 7 bases lining up with TRBD1. The V and J ends lost 6 bases and 3 bases, in that order; junction bases with no gene match: 13. The CDR3 extends over 17 amino acids. The germline CDR1 and CDR2 sequences are SNHLY and FYNNEI. As DNA, the CDR3 is TGTGCCAGCAGGGTGGACAGGTCGGAGGTCCCTAATGAAAAACTGTTTTTT. It yields the protein CASRVDRSEVPNEKLFF.

CDR3 sequence (DNA): TGCGCCAGCAGCCCTAAGCGGGGGGCCGGGAACGAGCAGTACTTC. Its protein product is CASSPKRGAGNEQYF. The chain employs TRBV4-1 and TRBJ2-7, with 9 positions matching TRBD2. After removal of 4 bases from V and 5 bases from J, the junction contained 9 bases not matched to a gene. This CDR3 has 15 amino acids. Looked up from germline, CDR1 is MGHRA and CDR2 is YSYEKL.

This rearrangement joins TRBV19 to TRBJ1-6, with D possibly matching TRBD1 (5 bases). Looked up from germline, CDR1 is LNHDA and CDR2 is SQIVND (reference sequence). This CDR3 is 12 amino acids long. The V end lost 6 bases, the J end lost 9 bases, and 9 bases lay between the germline ends. The CDR3 DNA sequence: TGTGCCAGTAGGGGGGGGGTTTCACCCCTCCACTTT. It is translated as CASRGGVSPLHF.

The chain uses TRBV2 and TRBJ1-3; possible D gene TRBD1, 6 bases. The CDR3 has 14 amino acids. Germline-derived CDR1 and CDR2 are SNHLY and FYNNEI. Trimming left V 7 bases short and J 1 base short, with 11 bases between. In DNA form, the CDR3 reads TGTGCCAGCAAAGCAGGGACATCTGGAAACACCATATATTTT. Translating gives CASKAGTSGNTIYF.

The genes are TRBV7-9 and TRBJ1-2; D is uncertain. The CDR3 contains 17 residues. CDR1 is SEHNR, CDR2 FQNEAQ, per germline (reference sequence). The V and J ends lost 5 bases and 5 bases respectively, with 24 bases between them. The CDR3 DNA reads as TGTGCCAGCAGCGCGTTCACAGTAACCATCAGGAAGTATGGCTACACCTTC. Encoded protein: CASSAFTVTIRKYGYTF.

The chain links TRBV2 to TRBJ2-5; D is possibly TRBD1 (7 bases). Trimming took 8 bases from V and 4 from J, leaving 11 bases between them. CDR3 length equals 12 residues. The germline gives CDR1 SNHLY, CDR2 FYNNEI. CDR3 in amino acids: CASGGGIETQYF. The CDR3 DNA is TGTGCCAGCGGAGGGGGCATAGAGACCCAGTACTTC.

The chain carries TRBV29-1 and TRBJ2-1; the match to TRBD2 covers 11 bases. Trimming took 7 bases from V and 8 from J; bases not matched to a gene: 13. The CDR3 is 15 amino acids. In germline, CDR1 is SQVTM, CDR2 ANQGSEA. The CDR3: CSDTTSGVLGDEQFF. The CDR3 DNA reads TGCAGCGATACGACTAGCGGGGTCCTTGGGGATGAGCAGTTCTTC.

The chain combines TRBV29-1 with TRBJ2-2; 7 bases are a match to TRBD2. CDR3 length: 13 residues. The junction had 3 bases not matched to a gene; V was cut back by 7 bases and J by 1 base. CDR1 and CDR2 from the germline V gene are SQVTM and ANQGSEA. CDR3 residues: CSGGGENTGELFF. DNA for the CDR3: TGCAGCGGGGGGGGAGAGAACACCGGGGAGCTGTTTTTT.

The chain links TRBV29-1 to TRBJ1-1; tentatively, D is TRBD1 (5 bases). The V and J ends lost 5 bases and 1 base respectively, with 8 bases between them. Germline V gene lookup returns CDR1 SQVTM and CDR2 ANQGSEA. The CDR3 consists of 12 residues. The CDR3 loop is CSVQTGNTEAFF. The CDR3, as DNA: TGCAGCGTTCAAACAGGGAACACTGAAGCTTTCTTT.

V and J are TRBV10-2 and TRBJ1-1; TRBD1 matches 9 bases. J gave up 6 bases and V 0 bases, and 5 bases lay outside the gene matches. The CDR3 contains 15 residues. Germline values: CDR1 WSHSY, CDR2 SAAADI. CDR3 sequence reads: CASSESGTGSAEAFF. For the CDR3, the DNA is TGCGCCAGCAGTGAGTCGGGGACAGGGTCGGCTGAAGCTTTCTTT.

The chain employs TRBV21-1 and TRBJ1-1; the table assigns TRBD1, which was not confirmed against the DNA. TRBV21-1 is a pseudogene. The CDR3 runs 13 residues. The CDR3 reads CASLTGGGSEAFF. The CDR3 DNA follows: TGTGCCAGCCTTACAGGGGGCGGCTCTGAAGCTTTCTTT.

This clone counts as hyperexpanded. Other DNA sequences in the sample encode the same CDR3. The rearrangement joins TRBV5-4 to TRBJ2-1; perhaps TRBD2 as D (6 bases). The length of the CDR3 is 15 residues. Germline values: CDR1 SGHNT, CDR2 YYREEE (reference sequence). V lost 5 bases to trimming and J lost 4 bases, with 16 bases between them. Here the CDR3 DNA reads TGTGCCAGCAGGCCGGGACTCCCCTCTTACAATGAGCAGTTCTTC. It is translated as CASRPGLPSYNEQFF.

V gene TRBV10-2 combines with J gene TRBJ2-3; the match to TRBD2 covers 9 bases. There are 17 residues in the CDR3. Germline assignment: CDR1 WSHSY and CDR2 SAAADI. V dropped 2 bases and J dropped 6; count of bases not matched to a gene: 12. The CDR3 sequence: CASSEQGSGSSGDTQYF. CDR3 in DNA: TGCGCCAGCAGTGAGCAAGGTAGCGGGAGTAGTGGTGATACGCAGTATTTT.